This T cell receptor beta chain is from a study of blood T cell repertoires in COVID-19. For the study at large: Samples of COVID-19 (acute and convalescent) were obtained from the United States, Italy and Spain. Sources were T cells, B-cell-depleted T cells, or PBMCs; the material itself was cDNA or gDNA.

The V end lost 5 bases, the J end lost 0 bases, and 16 bases lay between the germline ends. The CDR3 runs 16 residues. Germline values: CDR1 MNHEY, CDR2 SMNVEV (reference sequence). Using immunoSEQ multiplex PCR, the repertoire was profiled, and TCRdb retains in-frame clones only, with some absent. The table lists tens of thousands of clones, 88% of them singletons. The receptor was isolated from a human donor in a cohort sampled during active COVID-19. Sequencing was performed on peripheral blood. The rearrangement uses TRBV27 and TRBJ1-1, with D unclear. CDR3 loop: CASSPRRWNLNTEAFF. DNA for the CDR3: TGTGCCAGCAGTCCCCGGCGGTGGAACTTGAACACTGAAGCTTTCTTT.